The 24 T cell receptor beta chains below were found in one sample sequenced in a study of early T cells in non-severe SARS-CoV-2 infection. Via MiXCR, TCRdb re-called the 5' RACE reads, giving one row per CDR3 protein. The repertoire holds approximately 84,000 distinct CDR3 sequences, with over 10% as singletons. Input material: whole blood. The receptors were gathered from an adult who was a healthcare worker with PCR-confirmed SARS-CoV-2 infection or an uninfected control (not recorded which).

In regard to this clonotype: This may stem from a read error, because a much larger clone lies one nucleotide away. The chain couples TRBV20-1 to TRBJ2-3, with a tentative D call TRBD2 (5 bases). CDR3 size: 14 residues. Trimming took off 1 base at V and 3 bases at J, with 11 bases between the two ends. Germline loops: CDR1 DFQATT, CDR2 SNEGSKA (reference sequence). CDR3: CSARARRGTDTQYF. The CDR3 DNA sequence: TGCAGTGCTAGAGCGAGGAGAGGGACAGATACGCAGTATTTT.

This clonotype was counted at least ten times. This rearrangement joins TRBV5-1 to TRBJ1-4; 9 bases line up with TRBD1. Germline lookup yields CDR1 SGHRS and CDR2 YFSETQ. V was pared by 3 bases and J by 6 bases, with 3 bases of the junction left unmatched. This CDR3 contains 14 residues. For the CDR3, the DNA is TGCGCCAGCAGCTACAGGGGGCTTGATGAAAAACTGTTTTTT. Translation: CASSYRGLDEKLFF.

This clonotype occurred many times. The chain couples TRBV2 to TRBJ2-4, with D maybe TRBD2 (6 bases). CDR1 SNHLY and CDR2 FYNNEI come from the germline V gene. Trimming removed 6 bases from V and 5 bases from J, with 11 bases in between. The CDR3 is 13 residues long. CDR3 sequence (DNA): TGTGCCAGCAGGGGGACTTCAGAAAACATTCAGTACTTC. Translating gives CASRGTSENIQYF.

The rearrangement joins TRBV6-6 to TRBJ2-7; no clear D. CDR3 size: 14 residues. Germline values: CDR1 MNHNY, CDR2 SVGAGI (reference sequence). The V gene lost 0 bases and the J gene lost 0 bases, with 6 bases spanning the gap. The CDR3 protein is CASSYSPDSYEQYF. The CDR3 DNA follows: TGTGCCAGCAGTTACTCGCCGGACTCCTACGAGCAGTACTTC.

This clonotype was observed many times. This chain connects TRBV29-1 to TRBJ2-6; D not resolved. The germline V gene encodes CDR1 SQVTM and CDR2 ANQGSEA. The CDR3 has 12 amino acids. V was cut by 7 bases and J by 0 bases, with 4 bases left in between. The CDR3 DNA reads TGCAGCGCAAGCTCTGGGGCCAACGTCCTGACTTTC. This translates into CSASSGANVLTF.

This clonotype was picked up many times. J is TRBJ2-3 and V is TRBV6-6, with D perhaps matching TRBD1 or TRBD2 (7 bases each). This CDR3 region has 17 residues. V gave up 0 bases and J gave up 1 base, with 14 bases separating them. Germline-derived CDR1 and CDR2 are MNHNY and SVGAGI (reference sequence). CDR3 nucleotides: TGTGCCAGCAGTTACTCCGAGACAGGGAGGGGCACAGATACGCAGTATTTT. Amino acid sequence: CASSYSETGRGTDTQYF.

This clonotype was seen at least ten times. The chain joins TRBV7-9 to TRBJ1-1, with a tentative D call TRBD1 (5 bases). Germline values: CDR1 SEHNR, CDR2 FQNEAQ (reference sequence). V dropped 2 bases and J dropped 7 bases, with 11 bases sitting between them. The CDR3 is made up of 13 amino acids. The CDR3 sequence: CASSLPVTVEAFF. CDR3 coding DNA: TGTGCCAGCAGCTTACCGGTGACAGTTGAAGCTTTCTTT.

The rearrangement links TRBV29-1 to TRBJ1-1; D unresolved. The CDR3 is made up of 15 amino acids. V was shortened by 5 bases and J by 1 base, with 17 bases between the two germline ends. CDR1 is SQVTM, CDR2 ANQGSEA, per germline. CDR3 in DNA: TGCAGCGTTAGGTTAGTGGGTAGGGAGAACACTGAAGCTTTCTTT. This sequence encodes CSVRLVGRENTEAFF. The full variable domain, its missing parts supplied by reference TRBV29-1 and TRBJ1-1, is SAVISQKPSRDICQRGTSLTIQCQVDSQVTMMFWYRQQPGQSLTLIATANQGSEATYESGFVIDKFPISRPNLTFSTLTVSNMSPEDSSIYLCSVRLVGRENTEAFFGQGTRLTVV.

This clonotype has ten or more counts. The CDR3 coding sequence is TGTGCCAGCAGCGTCTCACAGCGGGGGCCTTTCACAGATACGCAGTATTTT. Protein sequence: CASSVSQRGPFTDTQYF. This chain links TRBV7-2 with TRBJ2-3; 8 bases match TRBD2. V shed 5 bases and J 2 bases; nucleotides not matched to a gene: 12. The CDR3 contains 17 residues. Germline loops: CDR1 SGHTA, CDR2 FQGNSA.

This clonotype was picked up a small number of times. The rearrangement uses TRBV3-1 and TRBJ1-1, with a tentative D call TRBD1 (5 bases). The CDR3 contains 16 residues. V was pared by 3 bases and J by 7 bases, with 21 bases between. Germline V CDR1 and CDR2: LGHDT, YNNKEL (reference sequence). CDR3 DNA sequence: TGTGCCAGCAGCCAGGGGGGAAAACTTCTCACGGGTGAAGCTTTCTTT. Protein sequence: CASSQGGKLLTGEAFF.

This clonotype was counted at least ten times. The rearrangement links TRBV7-2 to TRBJ1-5; no firm D call. Trimming cost V 1 base and J 0 bases, with 13 bases left between them. The CDR3 has 17 amino acids. Germline CDR1 and CDR2: SGHTA and FQGNSA. This chain's CDR3 is CASSLVRPLYSNQPQHF. CDR3 in DNA: TGTGCCAGCAGCTTAGTGCGTCCCCTTTATAGCAATCAGCCCCAGCATTTT.

The V gene is TRBV4-1, the J gene TRBJ1-6; D is possibly TRBD1 (5 bases). The CDR3 runs 13 residues. Trimming left V 0 bases short and J 10 bases short, with 7 bases between. Germline lookup yields CDR1 MGHRA and CDR2 YSYEKL. The CDR3 is CASSQDRGSPLHF. The CDR3, as DNA: TGCGCCAGCAGCCAAGATCGGGGGTCACCCCTCCACTTT.

This clonotype turned up a few times. The J gene is TRBJ2-2, the V gene TRBV6-1; 14 bases line up with TRBD2. Germline V gene data show CDR1 as MNHNS and CDR2 as SASEGT. With 8 bases clipped from V and 16 bases from J, the junction kept 12 bases outside the gene matches. CDR3 size: 14 residues. DNA of the CDR3: TGTGCCAGCGAGGCCGGGACTAGCGGGGGAGAGGCGTTTTTT. This encodes CASEAGTSGGEAFF.

This chain links TRBV20-1 with TRBJ2-7, with 8 bases identical to TRBD2. Germline V gene sequence: CDR1 DFQATT, CDR2 SNEGSKA (reference sequence). CDR3 length: 14 residues. The V segment lost 0 bases and the J segment 4 bases; nucleotides outside the gene matches: 5. The CDR3 DNA follows: TGCAGTGCTAGAGATGAAGGGACTAGATACGAGCAGTACTTC. It is translated as CSARDEGTRYEQYF.

The CDR3 region is CASSQDVGSQSHF. The CDR3 bases are TGCGCCAGCAGCCAAGACGTGGGAAGTCAGTCGCATTTT. The V gene is TRBV4-1, the J gene TRBJ1-5; no reliable D call. V lost 0 bases and J 15 bases, leaving 15 bases between the germline ends. Per the germline V gene, CDR1 is MGHRA and CDR2 is YSYEKL. This CDR3 is 13 amino acids long.

This clonotype was seen repeatedly, ten times or more. The V and J genes are TRBV6-5 and TRBJ2-1; 9 positions agree with TRBD2. The CDR3 is 20 amino acids. Trimming cost V 0 bases and J 8 bases; bases outside gene matches: 20. CDR1 and CDR2 from the germline V gene are MNHEY and SVGAGI. DNA of the CDR3: TGTGCCAGCAGTTACTCGATGCCTGGGGGCGGGAGGGCCTCATTATATGAGCAGTTCTTC. Its protein product is CASSYSMPGGGRASLYEQFF.

V and J are TRBV7-9 and TRBJ1-1; D not resolved. The V gene's germline CDR1 is SEHNR and CDR2 FQNEAQ (reference sequence). The CDR3 length is 14 residues. V lost 5 bases and J 6 bases, leaving 16 bases between the germline ends. As DNA, the CDR3 is TGTGCCAGCAGCCGTGACCTCCTGACCTCTGAAGCTTTCTTT. This encodes CASSRDLLTSEAFF. Looking up the rest from reference TRBV7-9 and TRBJ1-1 gives the full variable domain: DTGVSQNPRHKITKRGQNVTFRCDPISEHNRLYWYRQTLGQGPEFLTYFQNEAQLEKSRLLSDRFSAERPKGSFSTLEIQRTEQGDSAMYLCASSRDLLTSEAFFGQGTRLTVV.

This chain joins TRBV18 and TRBJ2-2; D unclear. CDR3 length: 14 amino acids. Deletions cut 0 bases from V and 1 base from J, with 3 bases between. Germline CDR1 reads KGHSH; CDR2 reads LQKENI. The CDR3 bases are TGTGCCAGCTCACCACCTAGGAACACCGGGGAGCTGTTTTTT. It is translated as CASSPPRNTGELFF.

The chain couples TRBV20-1 to TRBJ2-7; tentative D call: TRBD2 (6 bases). This CDR3 spans 14 amino acids. CDR1 is DFQATT and CDR2 is SNEGSKA in the germline V gene (reference sequence). Trimming pared 3 bases from V and 2 bases from J, leaving 14 bases between. CDR3 residues: CSASYTGEAYEQYF. Here the CDR3 DNA reads TGCAGTGCTAGCTACACGGGGGAGGCCTACGAGCAGTACTTC.

The J gene is TRBJ2-3, the V gene TRBV29-1; 7 nucleotides line up with TRBD1. CDR1 SQVTM and CDR2 ANQGSEA come from the germline V gene. The CDR3 loop spans 15 amino acids. J lost 2 bases, V lost 7 bases, and 12 bases had no gene match. CDR3 protein: CSATRQGALTDTQYF. The CDR3 DNA sequence: TGCAGCGCCACACGACAGGGAGCCCTCACAGATACGCAGTATTTT.

This clonotype was recorded at least ten times. This chain's CDR3 is CASGSFSRQGDNQPQHF. The CDR3 DNA reads TGTGCTAGTGGTTCCTTTTCCCGACAGGGAGACAATCAGCCCCAGCATTTT. The chain links TRBV12-5 to TRBJ1-5, with 7 positions matching TRBD1. Germline V gene data show CDR1 as LGHNT and CDR2 as FRNRAP. Trimming at V came to 4 bases and at J to 3 bases, leaving 12 bases not matched to a gene. The CDR3 runs to 17 residues. Combining the CDR3 with reference TRBV12-5 and TRBJ1-5 gives the whole variable domain DARVTQTPRHKVTEMGQEVTMRCQPILGHNTVFWYRQTMMQGLELLAYFRNRAPLDDSGMPKDRFSAEMPDATLATLKIQPSEPRDSAVYFCASGSFSRQGDNQPQHFGDGTRLSIL.

The genes are TRBV15 and TRBJ1-1, with TRBD1 as a possible D gene (6 bases). Germline V gene sequence: CDR1 LNHNV, CDR2 YYDKDF (reference sequence). Trimming took off 5 bases at V and 8 bases at J, with 18 bases between the two ends. The length of the CDR3 is 14 residues. The DNA of the CDR3 is TGTGCCACCAGCCCTTCGGGGGGCTCCCCGGAAGCTTTCTTT. Translation gives CATSPSGGSPEAFF.

This clonotype has a handful of counts. The chain links TRBV7-3 to TRBJ1-1; D ambiguous. Germline V CDR1 and CDR2: SGHTA, FQGTGA. V lost 5 bases to trimming and J lost 2 bases, with 15 bases between them. The CDR3 has 15 amino acids. The CDR3 reads CASSGGREGNTEAFF. CDR3 sequence (DNA): TGTGCCAGCAGCGGAGGGCGCGAGGGTAACACTGAAGCTTTCTTT.

The rearrangement uses TRBV5-1 and TRBJ2-5; D is undetermined. CDR1 is SGHRS and CDR2 is YFSETQ in the germline V gene. The CDR3 spans 14 residues. Trimming took off 4 bases at V and 1 base at J, with 11 bases between the two ends. CDR3 sequence: CASSLYTTQETQYF. Written as DNA, the CDR3 is TGCGCCAGCAGCCTATATACTACCCAAGAGACCCAGTACTTC.